Listed here are 20 T cell receptor beta chains from one sample, sequenced in a study of beta chain features in type 1 diabetes. As every portion of the isolated RNA was reverse transcribed, the sequencing read expressed TCRB transcripts. Clones were read by immunoSEQ multiplex PCR, and TCRdb kept only the in-frame ones, dropping some. The sample carries roughly 380,000 clones, about 19% recorded once. The specimen sequenced was naive CD4+ T cells from blood. The source of these receptors is a woman between 18 and 30 years old in good health.

This clone was seen a few times. This chain links TRBV5-6 with TRBJ1-2, with 10 positions matching TRBD1. CDR1 and CDR2 from the germline V gene are SGHDT and YYEEEE. CDR3 length: 11 residues. V trimming: 4 bases; J trimming: 12 bases; junction bases outside the gene matches: 3. CDR3 in DNA: TGTGCCAGCAGCCCGGGACAGGGGAACACCTTC. It translates to CASSPGQGNTF.

The V gene is TRBV11-1, the J gene TRBJ2-3; 7 bases line up with TRBD2. V lost 2 bases, J lost 8 bases, and 13 bases stayed unmatched. CDR1 is SGHAT and CDR2 is FQDESV in the germline V gene (reference sequence). This CDR3 contains 16 residues. The CDR3 DNA sequence: TGTGCCAGCAGCTTATCGGGGCTAGCGGAACGGGGTACGCAGTATTTT. Residues: CASSLSGLAERGTQYF.

This chain connects TRBV9 to TRBJ2-7; 12 bases line up with TRBD1. The CDR3 length is 15 residues. CDR1 is SGDLS, CDR2 YYNGEE, per germline. The junction had 3 bases not matched to a gene; V was cut back by 0 bases and J by 5 bases. The CDR3 sequence: CASSVGGTGGDEQYF. The CDR3 region has the DNA TGTGCCAGCAGCGTAGGTGGGACAGGGGGCGACGAGCAGTACTTC.

This clone was recorded once. This chain connects TRBV7-9 to TRBJ2-2; possibly TRBD1 for D (5 bases). The CDR3 totals 15 residues. CDR1 is SEHNR, CDR2 FQNEAQ, per germline (reference sequence). Trimming left V 7 bases short and J 5 bases short, with 17 bases between. CDR3 amino acids: CASTMGQGRTGELFF. The CDR3 DNA reads as TGTGCCAGCACCATGGGTCAGGGAAGGACCGGGGAGCTGTTTTTT.

This clone has just a few counts. CDR3 loop: CAWRSQGLLQPQHF. CDR3 sequence (DNA): TGTGCCTGGAGGTCACAGGGGCTGTTACAGCCCCAGCATTTT. V gene TRBV30 combines with J gene TRBJ1-5, with 7 bases fitting TRBD1. CDR3 length equals 14 residues. V shed 3 bases and J 7 bases; nucleotides not matched to a gene: 9. CDR1 GTSNPN and CDR2 SVGIG come from the germline V gene (reference sequence). The full variable domain, with the rest looked up from reference TRBV30 and TRBJ1-5, is SQTIHQWPATLVQPVGSPLSLECTVEGTSNPNLYWYRQAAGRGLQLLFYSVGIGQISSEVPQNLSASRPQDRQFILSSKKLLLSDSGFYLCAWRSQGLLQPQHFGDGTRLSIL.

This clone was seen a handful of times. The chain employs TRBV2 and TRBJ2-5, with D possibly being TRBD1 (5 bases). The germline V gene has CDR1 SNHLY and CDR2 FYNNEI. Trimming removed 8 bases at V and 4 bases at J, with 14 bases between. The CDR3 has 13 residues. CDR3 amino acids: CASGQGWRETQYF. DNA for the CDR3: TGTGCCAGCGGGCAGGGTTGGAGAGAGACCCAGTACTTC.

Here the CDR3 DNA reads TGTGCCAGCAGTTCTCCGGCAGGGTCGGACAATGAGCAGTTCTTC. It specifies CASSSPAGSDNEQFF. The chain joins TRBV27 to TRBJ2-1, with D possibly TRBD1 on 5 matching bases. Germline CDR1 is MNHEY and CDR2 is SMNVEV (reference sequence). This CDR3 is built from 15 residues. Trimming left V 4 bases short and J 5 bases short, with 15 bases between.

The chain is built from TRBV29-1 and TRBJ1-2; 10 positions agree with TRBD1. CDR1 and CDR2 (germline): SQVTM, ANQGSEA. This CDR3 is built from 14 residues. Unmatched junction bases numbered 6, after V lost 5 bases and J lost 3 bases. Here the CDR3 reads CSVSLGTGDYGYTF. The CDR3 DNA is TGCAGCGTTTCTTTAGGGACAGGGGACTATGGCTACACCTTC.

The chain carries TRBV5-4 and TRBJ2-1, with 13 bases aligning to TRBD2. CDR3 length: 16 amino acids. Looked up from germline, CDR1 is SGHNT and CDR2 is YYREEE (reference sequence). The V and J ends lost 1 base and 12 bases, in that order; junction bases with no gene match: 10. The CDR3 bases are TGTGCCAGCAGCTTGACTAGCGGGAGGGCCCTCGACGGGCAGTTCTTC. This gives the protein CASSLTSGRALDGQFF.

This clone appeared a few times. The chain combines TRBV9 with TRBJ2-4; 11 positions match TRBD1. Germline CDR1 is SGDLS and CDR2 is YYNGEE. This CDR3 has 15 amino acids. Unmatched junction bases numbered 3, after V lost 0 bases and J lost 7 bases. Here the CDR3 reads CASSVEGDRGNIQYF. CDR3 nucleotides: TGTGCCAGCAGCGTAGAGGGGGACAGGGGGAACATTCAGTACTTC.

The chain recombines TRBV29-1 with TRBJ1-1; D perhaps matches TRBD1 (5 bases). The V and J ends lost 1 base and 8 bases respectively, with 29 bases between them. The CDR3 length is 18 residues. Germline V lookup: CDR1 SQVTM, CDR2 ANQGSEA. The CDR3 coding sequence is TGCAGCGTTGAAGGCGGGAGGGGCGCAAAGGTCGGAGGCACCGAAGCTTTCTTT. Translation: CSVEGGRGAKVGGTEAFF.

The chain combines TRBV7-8 with TRBJ1-2; 7 bases are a match to TRBD1. The CDR3 is 17 amino acids. The V segment lost 0 bases and the J segment 4 bases; nucleotides outside the gene matches: 11. The germline gives CDR1 SGHVS, CDR2 FQNEAQ. Written as DNA, the CDR3 is TGTGCCAGCAGCTTAGCGAGTTATACAGGGGACGGCTATGGCTACACCTTC. Protein: CASSLASYTGDGYGYTF.

This clone was seen a few times. The J gene is TRBJ2-3, the V gene TRBV11-2; no definite D call. CDR1 is SGHAT, CDR2 FQNNGV, per germline. V was clipped by 0 bases and J by 5 bases, with 9 bases between them. The length of the CDR3 is 14 residues. As DNA, the CDR3 is TGTGCCAGCAGCTTAGATCCCACGGGAGATACGCAGTATTTT. This translates into CASSLDPTGDTQYF.

This clone was counted only a few times. The chain employs TRBV30 and TRBJ2-7; 7 nucleotides line up with TRBD2. Germline V CDR1 and CDR2: GTSNPN, SVGIG (reference sequence). CDR3 length: 13 amino acids. V shed 4 bases and J 2 bases; nucleotides not matched to a gene: 5. CDR3 nucleotide sequence: TGTGCCTGGACTCGGGACTACCCCTACGAGCAGTACTTC. This gives the protein CAWTRDYPYEQYF.

This clone came up a few times. The junction shows a germline mismatch at one end, possibly a read error. The chain carries TRBV7-3 and TRBJ2-3, with 9 bases fitting TRBD2. The CDR3 covers 16 residues. Germline CDR1 reads SGHTA; CDR2 reads FQGTGA. The CDR3 loop is CASSLKVAGARDTQYF. The CDR3 DNA is TGTGCCAGCAGTTTAAAGGTAGCGGGGGCCCGCGATACGCAGTATTTT.

There are a few counts of this clone. V gene TRBV2 combines with J gene TRBJ1-2; 7 nucleotides line up with TRBD1. CDR3 length equals 13 residues. Germline V gene sequence: CDR1 SNHLY, CDR2 FYNNEI. The J segment lost 3 bases and the V segment lost 6 bases, leaving 4 bases of the junction unmatched. In nucleotides, the CDR3 is TGTGCCAGCAGCCGCGGGACAGACTATGGCTACACCTTC. It codes for CASSRGTDYGYTF.

This chain connects TRBV11-3 to TRBJ2-7; D possibly corresponds to TRBD2 (5 bases). Per germline, CDR1 SGHNT and CDR2 YENEEA. V lost 4 bases and J lost 2, with 12 bases in between. The CDR3 runs 14 residues. CDR3 nucleotides: TGTGCCAGCAGCTCCCATACGGGGACCTACGAGCAGTACTTC. It is translated as CASSSHTGTYEQYF. Full variable domain (missing parts from reference TRBV11-3 and TRBJ2-7): EAGVVQSPRYKIIEKKQPVAFWCNPISGHNTLYWYLQNLGQGPELLIRYENEEAVDDSQLPKDRFSAERLKGVDSTLKIQPAELGDSAVYLCASSSHTGTYEQYFGPGTRLTVT.

A word on this clone: The sample has other DNA sequences that encode this CDR3 too. The CDR3 region is CAWSRGYEQYF. CDR3 DNA sequence: TGTGCCTGGAGTAGGGGCTACGAGCAGTACTTC. This chain links TRBV30 with TRBJ2-7, with a tentative D call TRBD1 (5 bases). CDR1 and CDR2 from the germline V gene are GTSNPN and SVGIG (reference sequence). CDR3 length equals 11 residues. Trimming pared 2 bases from V and 3 bases from J, leaving 5 bases between. Full variable domain (remainder filled in from reference TRBV30 and TRBJ2-7): SQTIHQWPATLVQPVGSPLSLECTVEGTSNPNLYWYRQAAGRGLQLLFYSVGIGQISSEVPQNLSASRPQDRQFILSSKKLLLSDSGFYLCAWSRGYEQYFGPGTRLTVT.

This clone was observed a few times. The chain links TRBV20-1 to TRBJ1-2, with TRBD1 identical over 7 bases. The CDR3 is 11 residues long. Germline V gene lookup returns CDR1 DFQATT and CDR2 SNEGSKA (reference sequence). Trimming removed 8 bases from V and 4 bases from J; junction bases left unmatched: 4. The CDR3, as DNA: TGCAGTACAAGACAGGGCTATGGCTACACCTTC. Translated, it gives CSTRQGYGYTF.

The genes are TRBV29-1 and TRBJ1-2; a weak D match, TRBD1 (5 bases). The CDR3 length is 11 residues. Germline V gives CDR1 SQVTM, CDR2 ANQGSEA. Between the trimmed V and J ends, which lost 8 bases and 7 bases, there was a span of 14 bases. This CDR3 reads CSFTGGGGYTF. The CDR3, as DNA: TGCAGCTTCACCGGGGGGGGTGGCTACACCTTC.